The source of this T cell receptor (beta chain) is a study of response to subunit inactivated influenza vaccine. Regarding the study as a whole: Authors suggested each seasonal influenza vaccination recruits few new T cells.

This CDR3 is built from 16 residues. CDR1 DFQATT and CDR2 SNEGSKA come from the germline V gene (reference sequence). V lost 5 bases and J lost 0; bases outside the gene matches: 10. Of note for this clonotype: The target antigen is unknown.

TCRdb reprocessed the RT-PCR reads via MiXCR and lists one record per CDR3 protein. The sample has some 640,000 distinct CDR3 sequences; about 15% are singletons. Source: PBMCs from blood, taken around 14 days before vaccination. V gene TRBV20-1 combines with J gene TRBJ2-1; the match to TRBD2 covers 7 bases. This TCR was recovered from a man over 45 who received an inactivated influenza vaccine. For the CDR3, the DNA is TGCAGTGCTGGATCCCGAGCGGGAACCTCCTACAATGAGCAGTTCTTC. Its protein is CSAGSRAGTSYNEQFF.